This TCR beta chain stems from a study of neoadjuvant anti-PD-1 for oral cavity cancer. Study context: Nivolumab at 3 mg/kg was mostly given biweekly, three to four doses, pre-surgery. Patients without progression received a fourth nivolumab dose around day 43, then surgical resection on days 50-56.

Tumor libraries mostly used about 5.1 ug genomic DNA, two replicates each. TCRdb's copy holds only in-frame clones and misses some; the assay was immunoSEQ multiplex PCR. Of 10,000 or so clones in the sample, 66% were seen once. Germline-derived CDR1 and CDR2 are SGHRS and YFSETQ. The CDR3 contains 15 residues. V lost 0 bases, J lost 3 bases, and 9 bases lay in between. The study, taken as a whole, reports: Treg/Th17 ratio rose with pretreatment blood and fell with post-treatment tumor TCRbeta clonality.

On this clone: The antigen is unknown.

The sample consisted of tumor tissue, taken before nivolumab (anti-PD-1) treatment. The chain links TRBV5-1 to TRBJ1-4; D is unresolved. The clonotype comes from a person aged 40-85 years with oral cavity squamous cell carcinoma. In DNA form, the CDR3 reads TGCGCCAGCAGCTTGGCCGGCAGCCCTAATGAAAAACTGTTTTTT. This translates into CASSLAGSPNEKLFF.